This T cell receptor (beta chain) was retrieved from a study of T-cell reconstitution after alpha-beta-depleted transplantation in children. General observations from the study: Fresh T-cell production supplied most of the T-cell counts and diversity seen one year after transplant. The high TCRbeta diversity at day 60 in some patients came from surviving recipient T cells and thymic progenitors. About two months after transplant, alpha-beta T cells reportedly came from several hundred expanded graft clones.

A remark on this clonotype: Its specificity is not known.

The V and J ends lost 6 bases and 8 bases, in that order; junction bases with no gene match: 15. Germline V gene data show CDR1 as MNHNS and CDR2 as SASEGT. CDR3 length equals 15 residues. Unique molecular identifiers were used in preparing the TCRbeta library. MiXCR, run by TCRdb on the PCR reads, gives a single entry per CDR3 protein. In the table there are about 980,000 distinct CDR3 sequences, 25% to 30% of which are singletons. Sequences were derived from PBMCs, mostly from graft donor cells, sampled 360 days after TCRalphabeta/CD19-depleted stem cell transplant. The sequence came from a boy in the first two years of life who had a stem cell transplant for SCID, so the T cells may come from the graft donor. The chain recombines TRBV6-1 with TRBJ1-2, with 7 bases matching TRBD1. The CDR3 DNA follows: TGTGCCAGCAGCAGGGGGACCGGGATATCGGGCGGCTACACCTTC. Its protein product is CASSRGTGISGGYTF.